The sequence of this T cell receptor (beta chain) was determined in a study of blood T cell repertoires in COVID-19. Germline V gene lookup returns CDR1 GTSNPN and CDR2 SVGIG (reference sequence). J lost 4 bases, V lost 0 bases, and 7 bases had no gene match. The CDR3 is 16 residues long. In terms of age and location, participants ranged from about 18 to 100 years and lived in about two dozen US areas. The study counted Cohort 3 donors as recovered given two negative PCRs, clearance, or symptom resolution. Clones were sequenced by immunoSEQ multiplex PCR, and TCRdb holds only the in-frame ones, with some missing. The sample lists roughly 240,000 clones, about 84% occurring once.

The sequenced sample was PBMCs or T cells enriched from blood (not recorded which). This receptor was identified in a woman aged 45-65 years who had recovered from COVID-19. The chain employs TRBV30 and TRBJ1-2, with 11 bases identical to TRBD1. The CDR3, as DNA: TGTGCCTGGAGTGTTTGGGGACAGGGGGTGGGCTATGGCTACACCTTC. Translation: CAWSVWGQGVGYGYTF.